The text below deals with one T cell receptor (beta chain). Antigen: not known. With 4 bases removed from V and 3 bases from J, the gap between germline ends came to 14 bases. Germline assignment: CDR1 SGHRS and CDR2 YFSETQ. CDR3 length equals 15 residues. This sample was included in a study of lymphopenia after photon versus proton radiotherapy. TCRdb's copy holds only in-frame clones and misses some; the assay was immunoSEQ multiplex PCR. This table has approximately 150,000 clones, more than 85% appearing once. Study-level findings and limits: Oligoclonal CD8+ Temra expansion after nadir drove photon patients' diversity drop. Relative stability marked proton patients; photon patients lost diversity and naive cells.

The chain links TRBV5-1 to TRBJ2-1; D ambiguous. The source of this sequence is a man aged 45 to 65 with gastric cancer. Here the sequenced sample was peripheral blood, taken from a patient treated with photon-based radiotherapy. Written as DNA, the CDR3 is TGCGCCAGCAGCCCAGCTATATCTTTCTACAATGAGCAGTTCTTC. Its protein is CASSPAISFYNEQFF.